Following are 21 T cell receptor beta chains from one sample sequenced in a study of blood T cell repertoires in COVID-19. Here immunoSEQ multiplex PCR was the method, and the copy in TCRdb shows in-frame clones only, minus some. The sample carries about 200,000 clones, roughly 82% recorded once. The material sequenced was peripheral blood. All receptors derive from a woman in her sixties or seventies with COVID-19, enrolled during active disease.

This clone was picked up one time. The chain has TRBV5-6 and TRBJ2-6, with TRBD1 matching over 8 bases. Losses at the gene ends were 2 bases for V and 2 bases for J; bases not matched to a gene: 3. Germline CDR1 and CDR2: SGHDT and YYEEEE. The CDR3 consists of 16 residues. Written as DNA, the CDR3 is TGTGCCAGCAGCTTTGAACAGGGGGCTGGGGCCAACGTCCTGACTTTC. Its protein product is CASSFEQGAGANVLTF.

CDR3: CASSQDPGRYNEQFF. Written as DNA, the CDR3 is TGCGCCAGCAGCCAAGATCCGGGAAGATACAATGAGCAGTTCTTC. The chain uses TRBV4-1 and TRBJ2-1, with D tentatively TRBD2 (5 bases). The germline gives CDR1 MGHRA, CDR2 YSYEKL. V gave up 0 bases and J gave up 4 bases, with 10 bases separating them. The CDR3 is 15 amino acids.

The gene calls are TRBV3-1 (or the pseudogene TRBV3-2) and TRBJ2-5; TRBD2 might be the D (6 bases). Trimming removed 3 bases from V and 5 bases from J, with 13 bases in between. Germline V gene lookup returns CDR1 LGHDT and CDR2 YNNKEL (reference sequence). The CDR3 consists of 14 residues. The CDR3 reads CASSQFGSGETQYF. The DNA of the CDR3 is TGTGCCAGCAGCCAGTTCGGGAGCGGCGAGACCCAGTACTTC.

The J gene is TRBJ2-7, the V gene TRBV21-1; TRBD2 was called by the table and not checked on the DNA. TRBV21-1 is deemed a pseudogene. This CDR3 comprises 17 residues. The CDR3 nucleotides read TGTGCCAGCAGCAAAGCCCTTTCGGGGGGCGAACGGAACGAGCAGTACTTC. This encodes CASSKALSGGERNEQYF.

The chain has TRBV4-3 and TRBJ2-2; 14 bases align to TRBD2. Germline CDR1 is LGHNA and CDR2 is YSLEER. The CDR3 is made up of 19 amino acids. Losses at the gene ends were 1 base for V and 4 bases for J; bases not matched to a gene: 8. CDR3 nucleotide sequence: TGCGCCAGCAGCCAAGCGTACGGGACTAGCGGGAGTAGCACCGGGGAGCTGTTTTTT. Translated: CASSQAYGTSGSSTGELFF.

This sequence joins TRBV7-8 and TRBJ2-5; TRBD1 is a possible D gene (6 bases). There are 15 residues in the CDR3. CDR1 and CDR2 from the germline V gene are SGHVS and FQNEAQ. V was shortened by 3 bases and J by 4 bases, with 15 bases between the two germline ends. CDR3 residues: CASSFLGTRVETQYF. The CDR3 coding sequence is TGTGCCAGCAGCTTCCTGGGGACAAGGGTAGAGACCCAGTACTTC.

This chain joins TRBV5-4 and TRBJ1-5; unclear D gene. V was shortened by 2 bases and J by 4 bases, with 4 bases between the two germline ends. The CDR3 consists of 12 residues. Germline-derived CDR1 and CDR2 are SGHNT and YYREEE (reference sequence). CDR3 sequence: CASSLENQPQHF. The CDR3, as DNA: TGTGCCAGCAGCTTAGAGAATCAGCCCCAGCATTTT.

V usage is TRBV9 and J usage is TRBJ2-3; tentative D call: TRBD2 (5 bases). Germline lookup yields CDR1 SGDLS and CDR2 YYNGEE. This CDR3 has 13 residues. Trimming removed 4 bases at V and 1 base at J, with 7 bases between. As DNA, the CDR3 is TGTGCCAGCAGCCCGGAGGGCACAGATACGCAGTATTTT. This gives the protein CASSPEGTDTQYF.

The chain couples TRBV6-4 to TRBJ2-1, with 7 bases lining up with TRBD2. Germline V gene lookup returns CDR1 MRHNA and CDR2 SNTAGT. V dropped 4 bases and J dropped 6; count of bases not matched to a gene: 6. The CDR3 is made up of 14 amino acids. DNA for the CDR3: TGTGCCAGCAGTGTGGATATAGCGGGCAATGAGCAGTTCTTC. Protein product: CASSVDIAGNEQFF.

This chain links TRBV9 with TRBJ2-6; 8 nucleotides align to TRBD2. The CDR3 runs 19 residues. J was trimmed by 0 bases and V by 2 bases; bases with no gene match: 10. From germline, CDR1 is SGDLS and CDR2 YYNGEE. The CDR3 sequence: CASSVLSGLGASGANVLTF. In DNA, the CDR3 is TGTGCCAGCAGCGTGTTATCGGGACTAGGGGCCTCTGGGGCCAACGTCCTGACTTTC.

CDR3 region: CASSLDPTDFSGNTIYF. The CDR3 DNA reads as TGTGCCAGCAGCTTGGATCCGACGGACTTCTCTGGAAACACCATATATTTT. The chain recombines TRBV5-4 with TRBJ1-3; no clear D gene. The CDR3 is made up of 17 amino acids. Deletions cut 0 bases from V and 0 bases from J, with 13 bases between. Germline V gene lookup returns CDR1 SGHNT and CDR2 YYREEE (reference sequence). Full variable domain (remainder filled in from reference TRBV5-4 and TRBJ1-3): ETGVTQSPTHLIKTRGQQVTLRCSSQSGHNTVSWYQQALGQGPQFIFQYYREEENGRGNFPPRFSGLQFPNYSSELNVNALELDDSALYLCASSLDPTDFSGNTIYFGEGSWLTVV.

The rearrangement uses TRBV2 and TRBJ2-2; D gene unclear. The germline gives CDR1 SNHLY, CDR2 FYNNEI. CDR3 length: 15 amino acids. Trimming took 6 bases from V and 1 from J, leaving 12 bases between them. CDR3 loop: CASSLTIQNTGELFF. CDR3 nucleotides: TGTGCCAGCAGCTTAACAATACAGAACACCGGGGAGCTGTTTTTT.

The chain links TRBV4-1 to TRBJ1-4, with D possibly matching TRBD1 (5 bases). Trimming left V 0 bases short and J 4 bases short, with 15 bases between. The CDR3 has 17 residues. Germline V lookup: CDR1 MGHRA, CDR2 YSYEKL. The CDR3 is CASSQDQGGTSNEKLFF. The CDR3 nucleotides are TGCGCCAGCAGCCAAGATCAGGGCGGCACCAGTAATGAAAAACTGTTTTTT.

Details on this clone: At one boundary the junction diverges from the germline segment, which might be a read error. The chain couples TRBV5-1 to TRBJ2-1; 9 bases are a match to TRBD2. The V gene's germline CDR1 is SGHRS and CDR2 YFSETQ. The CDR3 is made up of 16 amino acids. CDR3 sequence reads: CARRYAAGGPYNEQFF. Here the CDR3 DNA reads TGCGCCCGCAGGTACGCGGCGGGGGGGCCTTACAATGAGCAGTTCTTC.

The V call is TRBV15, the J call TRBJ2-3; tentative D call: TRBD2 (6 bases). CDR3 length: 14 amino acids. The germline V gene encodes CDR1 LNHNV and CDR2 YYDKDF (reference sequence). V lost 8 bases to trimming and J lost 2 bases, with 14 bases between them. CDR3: CATGPTRSTDTQYF. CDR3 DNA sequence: TGTGCCACCGGACCGACTAGATCCACAGATACGCAGTATTTT.

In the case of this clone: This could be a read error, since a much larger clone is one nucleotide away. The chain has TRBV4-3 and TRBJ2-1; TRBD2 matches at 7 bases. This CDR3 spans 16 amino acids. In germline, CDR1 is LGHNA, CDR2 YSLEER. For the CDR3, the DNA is TGCGTCAGCAGCCAAGATTTAGGCGGGAGCTACAATGAGCAGTTCTTC. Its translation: CVSSQDLGGSYNEQFF.

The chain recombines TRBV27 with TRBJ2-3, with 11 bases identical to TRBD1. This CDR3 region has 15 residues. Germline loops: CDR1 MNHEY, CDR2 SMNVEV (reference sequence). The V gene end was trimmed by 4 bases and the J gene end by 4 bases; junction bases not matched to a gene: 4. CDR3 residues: CASSWDRGKADTQYF. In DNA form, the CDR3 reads TGTGCCAGCAGTTGGGACAGGGGGAAGGCAGATACGCAGTATTTT.

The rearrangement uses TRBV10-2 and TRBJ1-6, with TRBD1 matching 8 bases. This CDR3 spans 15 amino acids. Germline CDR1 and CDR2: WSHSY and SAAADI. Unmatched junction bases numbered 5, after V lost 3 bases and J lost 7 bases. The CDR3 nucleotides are TGCGCCAGCAGTGATAGGACAGGGACGAATTCACCCCTCCACTTT. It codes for CASSDRTGTNSPLHF.

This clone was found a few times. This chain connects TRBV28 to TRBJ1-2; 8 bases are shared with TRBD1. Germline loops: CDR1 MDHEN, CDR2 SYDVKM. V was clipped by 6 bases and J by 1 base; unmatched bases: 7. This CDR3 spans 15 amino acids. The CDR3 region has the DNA TGTGCCAGCAGGACAGGACAGGGAGGTAACTATGGCTACACCTTC. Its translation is CASRTGQGGNYGYTF.

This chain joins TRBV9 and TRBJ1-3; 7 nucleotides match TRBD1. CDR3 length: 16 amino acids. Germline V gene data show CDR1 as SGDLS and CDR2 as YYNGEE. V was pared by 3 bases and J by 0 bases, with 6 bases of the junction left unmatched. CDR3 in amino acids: CASSATGILSGNTIYF. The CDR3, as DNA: TGTGCCAGCAGCGCGACAGGGATTCTCTCTGGAAACACCATATATTTT.

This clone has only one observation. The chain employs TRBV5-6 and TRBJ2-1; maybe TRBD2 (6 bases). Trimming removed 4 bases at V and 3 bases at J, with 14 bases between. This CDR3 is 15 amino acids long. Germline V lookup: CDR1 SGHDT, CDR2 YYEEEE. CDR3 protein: CASSPFSGDYNEQFF. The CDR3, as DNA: TGTGCCAGCAGCCCATTCTCGGGGGACTACAATGAGCAGTTCTTC. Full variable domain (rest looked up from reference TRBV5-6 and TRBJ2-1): DAGVTQSPTHLIKTRGQQVTLRCSPKSGHDTVSWYQQALGQGPQFIFQYYEEEERQRGNFPDRFSGHQFPNYSSELNVNALLLGDSALYLCASSPFSGDYNEQFFGPGTRLTVL.